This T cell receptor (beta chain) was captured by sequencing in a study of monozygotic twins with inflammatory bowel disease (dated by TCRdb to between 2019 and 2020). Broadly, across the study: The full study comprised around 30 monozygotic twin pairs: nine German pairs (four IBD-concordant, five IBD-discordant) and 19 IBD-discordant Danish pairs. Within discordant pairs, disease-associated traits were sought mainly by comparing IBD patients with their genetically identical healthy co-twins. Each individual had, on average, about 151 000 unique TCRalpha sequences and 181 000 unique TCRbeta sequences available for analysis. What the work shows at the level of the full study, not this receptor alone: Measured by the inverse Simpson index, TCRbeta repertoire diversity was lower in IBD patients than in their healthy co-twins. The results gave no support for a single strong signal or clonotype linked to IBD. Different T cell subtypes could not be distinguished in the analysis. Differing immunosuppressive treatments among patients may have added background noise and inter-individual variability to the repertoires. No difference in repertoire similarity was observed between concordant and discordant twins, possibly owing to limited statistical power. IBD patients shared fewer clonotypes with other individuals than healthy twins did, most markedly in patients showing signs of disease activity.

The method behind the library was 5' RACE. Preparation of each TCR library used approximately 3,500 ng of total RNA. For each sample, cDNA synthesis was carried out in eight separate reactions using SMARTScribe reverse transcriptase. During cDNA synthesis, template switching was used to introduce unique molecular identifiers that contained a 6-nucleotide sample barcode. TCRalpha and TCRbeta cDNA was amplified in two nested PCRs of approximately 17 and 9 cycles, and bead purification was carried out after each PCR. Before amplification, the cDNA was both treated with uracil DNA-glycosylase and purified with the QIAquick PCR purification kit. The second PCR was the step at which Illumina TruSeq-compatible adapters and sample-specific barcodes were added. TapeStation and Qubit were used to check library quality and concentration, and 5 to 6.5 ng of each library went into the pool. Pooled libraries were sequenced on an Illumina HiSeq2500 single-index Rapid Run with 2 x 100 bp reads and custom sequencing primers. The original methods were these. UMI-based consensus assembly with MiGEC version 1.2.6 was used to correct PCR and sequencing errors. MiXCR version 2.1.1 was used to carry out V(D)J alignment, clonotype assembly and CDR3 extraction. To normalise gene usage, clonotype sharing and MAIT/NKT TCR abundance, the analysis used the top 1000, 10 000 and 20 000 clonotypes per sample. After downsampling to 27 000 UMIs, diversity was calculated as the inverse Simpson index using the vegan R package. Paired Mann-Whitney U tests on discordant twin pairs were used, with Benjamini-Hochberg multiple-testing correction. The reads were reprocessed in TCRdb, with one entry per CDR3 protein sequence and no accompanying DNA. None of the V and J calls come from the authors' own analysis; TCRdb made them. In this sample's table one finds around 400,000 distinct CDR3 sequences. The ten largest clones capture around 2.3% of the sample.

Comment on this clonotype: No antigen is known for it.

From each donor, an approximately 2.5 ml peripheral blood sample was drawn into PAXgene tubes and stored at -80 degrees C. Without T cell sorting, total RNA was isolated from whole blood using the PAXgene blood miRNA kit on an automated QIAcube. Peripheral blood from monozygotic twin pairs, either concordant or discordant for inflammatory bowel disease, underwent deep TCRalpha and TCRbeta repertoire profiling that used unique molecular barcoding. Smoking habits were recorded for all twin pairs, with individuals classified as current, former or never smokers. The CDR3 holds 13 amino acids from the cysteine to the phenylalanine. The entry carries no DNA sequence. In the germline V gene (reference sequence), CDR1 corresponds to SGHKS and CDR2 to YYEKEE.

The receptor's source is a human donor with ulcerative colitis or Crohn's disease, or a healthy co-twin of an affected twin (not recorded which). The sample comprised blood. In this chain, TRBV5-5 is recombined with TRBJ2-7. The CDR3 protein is CASRITAAYEQYF. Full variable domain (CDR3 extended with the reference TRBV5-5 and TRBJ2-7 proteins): DAGVTQSPTHLIKTRGQQVTLRCSPISGHKSVSWYQQVLGQGPQFIFQYYEKEERGRGNFPDRFSARQFPNYSSELNVNALLLGDSALYLCASRITAAYEQYFGPGTRLTVT.